Listed below are T cell receptor beta chains from one sample, sequenced in a study of metastatic and nonmetastatic thyroid tumors. TCRdb called clones again from the PCR reads with MiXCR. The data show more than 20,000 clones, with more than 20% seen just once and 9% to 15% held by the top ten. Input material: tumor tissue. Receptor source: a male donor with papillary thyroid cancer or a benign thyroid nodule (not recorded which). Some clones in this sample may be carry-over from other donors' samples. CDR3s include the opening cysteine and the closing phenylalanine or tryptophan.

TRBJ2-1	TRBV5-4	CASSLTGGGGTEQFF
TRBJ2-7	TRBV12-3/TRBV12-4	CASSFSYVTRYEQYF
TRBJ2-7	TRBV4-3	CASSQDFSGYEQYF
TRBJ1-2	TRBV5-5	CASSSLGTGLYGYTF
TRBJ2-2	TRBV5-1	CASSPGQGLAGELFF
TRBJ2-7	TRBV4-1	CASSPNEPNYEQYF
TRBJ2-7	TRBV6-2/TRBV6-3	CASGLAGHYEQYF
TRBJ2-1	TRBV7-9	CASSLGGLPYNEQFF
TRBJ1-1	TRBV28	CACSPRVDAEDFF
TRBJ2-7	TRBV28	CASSSGTGLSGGFYEQYF
TRBJ2-2	TRBV6-1	CASIRDSSTGELFF
TRBJ2-7	TRBV20-1	CSASEDRGFVFYEQYF
TRBJ1-2	TRBV5-1	CASSFQGGDGYTF
TRBJ2-1	TRBV11-3	CASSLTGYEQFF
TRBJ1-4	TRBV13	CASSPDTLGANEKLFF
TRBJ1-2	TRBV28	CASSWGQGNYGYTF
TRBJ2-2	TRBV20-1	CSARNGGLIGELFF
TRBJ2-7	TRBV7-8	CASNFPPGSSYEQYF
TRBJ2-7	TRBV19	CASSIRGSAYEQYF
TRBJ1-4	TRBV30	CAWSIKGEEKLFF
TRBJ2-7	TRBV5-1	CASGSTWFGYDQYF
TRBJ2-1	TRBV3-1	CASSQDFIGSEHEQFF
TRBJ2-1	TRBV30	CACEGAYNEQFF
TRBJ1-3	TRBV28	CASTPSYTPRGSGNTIYF
TRBJ1-5	TRBV20-1	CSASPRTGGNQPQHF
TRBJ2-5	TRBV2	CASRVRQGAWETRYF
TRBJ2-5	TRBV18	CASSPTGAQETQYF
TRBJ2-1	TRBV11-2	CASSHDWTANNEQFF
TRBJ2-7	TRBV7-6	CASSLTPLGAGEQYF
TRBJ2-2	TRBV30	CAWSNLAGGTGELFF
TRBJ2-3	TRBV5-4	CASSLDGGISKDTQYF
TRBJ2-1	TRBV5-1	CASNMVSGRNEQFF
TRBJ2-1	TRBV9	CASSSSAVWDQFF
TRBJ1-2	TRBV28	CASSPSRSNYGYTF
TRBJ2-7	TRBV6-5	CASSYQGPIIGEQYF
TRBJ2-7	TRBV7-2	CASSLDREYERYF
TRBJ2-3	TRBV20-1	CSATLDRENTDTQYF
TRBJ2-7	TRBV7-2	CASSFWPRSEQYF
TRBJ2-1	TRBV10-1	CASSESRDRMRFF
TRBJ2-1	TRBV11-2	CASSPGLAGAYNEQFF
TRBJ2-3	TRBV19	CASSIQGTMDTQYF
TRBJ2-3	TRBV30	CAWSVSTDTQYF
TRBJ1-2	TRBV2	CASSEVWGNYGYTF
TRBJ1-1	TRBV24-1	CATSGRANTEAFF
TRBJ2-1	TRBV5-1	CASSLDAGFFNEQFF
TRBJ2-7	TRBV20-1	CSARRGGTGAYEQYF
TRBJ1-5	TRBV5-1	CASSSGEDDQPQHF
TRBJ1-1	TRBV5-1	CANSPLTMNTEAFF
TRBJ2-7	TRBV11-3	CASSLEWRGHEQYF
TRBJ1-3	TRBV2	CASSLGGYGNTIYF
TRBJ2-5	TRBV4-3	CASSHVRTSEQETQYF
TRBJ2-1	TRBV10-3	CAISESATGVLNEQFF
TRBJ2-7	TRBV20-1	CSANSKDEQYF
TRBJ1-1	TRBV6-2/TRBV6-3	CASSYSTLLGTEAFF
TRBJ2-1	TRBV5-1	CASSFGSGNVNEQFF
TRBJ2-2	TRBV12-3/TRBV12-4	CASSPRDRHNGELFF
TRBJ2-1	TRBV28	CASRGTSGYNEQFF
TRBJ2-7	TRBV4-2	CASSPPGQWTNEQYF